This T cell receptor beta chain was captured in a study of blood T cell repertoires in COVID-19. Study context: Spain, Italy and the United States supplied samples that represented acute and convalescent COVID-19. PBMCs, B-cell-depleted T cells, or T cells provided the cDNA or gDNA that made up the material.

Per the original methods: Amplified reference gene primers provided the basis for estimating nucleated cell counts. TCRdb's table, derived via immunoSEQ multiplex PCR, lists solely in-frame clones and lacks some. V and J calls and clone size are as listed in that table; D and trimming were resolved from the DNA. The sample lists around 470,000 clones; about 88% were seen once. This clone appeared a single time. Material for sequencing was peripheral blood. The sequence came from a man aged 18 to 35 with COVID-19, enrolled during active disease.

CDR3 bases: TGTGCCAGCAGCTTAGTAGCCTCCGCAGATACGCAGTATTTT. Residues: CASSLVASADTQYF. The chain couples TRBV7-9 to TRBJ2-3; D call uncertain. CDR3 length: 14 residues. CDR1 is SEHNR, CDR2 FQNEAQ, per germline (reference sequence). V was pared by 1 base and J by 4 bases, with 9 bases between.